This T cell receptor beta chain stems from a study of blood T cells in healthy people across ages. Study observations and caveats: Observed TCR beta diversity per million T cells went down as age went up. This fall followed a roughly linear course with age.

On this clonotype: The antigen remains unidentified.

Healthy Russian Caucasian donors spanned ages roughly 6 to 90 years. Each sample yielded at least 6.5 million isolated PBMCs. The germline V and J ends were trimmed by 0 bases and 6 bases, with 5 bases remaining between them. Looked up from germline, CDR1 is MNHEY and CDR2 is SVGAGI. The CDR3 has 13 residues. Combining a sample-barcoded 5' primer with a J-beta primer mix, a second PCR ran for about 7 to 11 cycles. Each cDNA molecule received a tag from a template-switch adaptor that had 12 random nucleotides. TCRdb called the 5' RACE reads again in MiXCR, with one record for every CDR3 protein. The table includes 1,800,000 or so distinct CDR3 sequences, around 42% detected once.

The chain couples TRBV6-5 to TRBJ2-2; D is unclear. This receptor was taken from a human donor in good health. The sample taken for sequencing was blood. The CDR3 nucleotides are TGTGCCAGCAGTTACTCAATGTCCGGGGAGCTGTTTTTT. Translating gives CASSYSMSGELFF.